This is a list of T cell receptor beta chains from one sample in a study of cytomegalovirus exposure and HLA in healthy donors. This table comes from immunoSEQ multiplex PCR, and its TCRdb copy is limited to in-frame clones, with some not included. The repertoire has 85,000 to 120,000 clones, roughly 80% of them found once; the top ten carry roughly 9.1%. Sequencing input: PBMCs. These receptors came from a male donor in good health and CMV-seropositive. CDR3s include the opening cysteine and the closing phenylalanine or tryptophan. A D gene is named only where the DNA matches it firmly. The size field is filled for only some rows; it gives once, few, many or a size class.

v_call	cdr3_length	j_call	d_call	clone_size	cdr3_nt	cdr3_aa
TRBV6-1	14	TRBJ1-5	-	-	TGTGCCAGCAGTGAAGGTCAGGGTAATCAGCCCCAGCATTTT	CASSEGQGNQPQHF
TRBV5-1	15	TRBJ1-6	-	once	TGCGCCAGCAGCCCTTCAGGACAGCTTAATTCACCCCTCCACTTT	CASSPSGQLNSPLHF
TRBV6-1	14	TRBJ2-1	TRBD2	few	TGTGCCAGCAGTGATGCTAGCGGCTACAATGAGCAGTTCTTC	CASSDASGYNEQFF
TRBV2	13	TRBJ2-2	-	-	TGTGCCAGCACCACAGATTACACCGGGGAGCTGTTTTTT	CASTTDYTGELFF
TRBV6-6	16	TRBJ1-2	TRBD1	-	TGTGCCAGCAGTTACTCGACAGGGGGCGTGCTCTATGGCTACACCTTC	CASSYSTGGVLYGYTF
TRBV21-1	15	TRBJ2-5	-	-	TGTGCCAGCAGCCTCGGGGGTAGTTCCAGGGAGACCCAGTACTTC	CASSLGGSSRETQYF
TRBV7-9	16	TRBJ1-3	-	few	TGTGCCAGCAGCCTTAAGGACAGTCGCTCTGGAAACACCATATATTTT	CASSLKDSRSGNTIYF
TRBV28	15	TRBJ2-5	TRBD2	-	TGTGCCAGCAGTACCCAGCGGGAAATGGAAGAGACCCAGTACTTC	CASSTQREMEETQYF
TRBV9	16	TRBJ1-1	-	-	TGTGCCAGCAGTCGAACGGGGGGGCAGTTGAACACTGAAGCTTTCTTT	CASSRTGGQLNTEAFF
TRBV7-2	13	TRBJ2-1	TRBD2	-	TGTGCCAGCGGACTAGCGGGAATCAATGAGCAGTTCTTC	CASGLAGINEQFF
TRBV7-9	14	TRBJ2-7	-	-	TGTGCCAGCAGCTTAAGTGGCCTCACCTACGAGCAGTACTTC	CASSLSGLTYEQYF
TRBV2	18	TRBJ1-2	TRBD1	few	TGTGCCAGCAGTGGGGGACGGGGACAGGGGGCTGTTGGATATGGCTACACCTTC	CASSGGRGQGAVGYGYTF
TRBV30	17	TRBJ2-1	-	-	TGTGCCTGGAGTACTATAGGTGGTGTACGATCCTACAATGAGCAGTTCTTC	CAWSTIGGVRSYNEQFF
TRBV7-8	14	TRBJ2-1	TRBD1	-	TGTGCCAGCAGCTTAAGCAGGGGGTACAATGAGCAGTTCTTC	CASSLSRGYNEQFF
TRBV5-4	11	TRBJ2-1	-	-	TGTGCCAGCAGCTTGGCACGGGAGCAGTTCTTC	CASSLAREQFF
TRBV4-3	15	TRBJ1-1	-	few	TGCGCCAGCAGCCAAGATGGCCGATCGAACACTGAAGCTTTCTTT	CASSQDGRSNTEAFF
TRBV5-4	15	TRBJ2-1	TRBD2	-	TGTGCCAGCAGCGCCTCAGCGGGAGGGCCCTATGAGCAGTTCTTC	CASSASAGGPYEQFF
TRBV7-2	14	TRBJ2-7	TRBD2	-	TGTGCCAGCAGCTCGAAGCGGGGGTCCTACGAGCAGTACTTC	CASSSKRGSYEQYF
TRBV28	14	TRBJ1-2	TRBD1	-	TGTGCCAGCAGAAACAGGGGCTCTAACTATGGCTACACCTTC	CASRNRGSNYGYTF
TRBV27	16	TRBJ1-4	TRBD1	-	TGTGCCAGCAGTGGGGGCCAAGGGACAGGGGGCGAAAAACTGTTTTTT	CASSGGQGTGGEKLFF
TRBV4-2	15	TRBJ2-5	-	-	TGTGCCAGCAGCCAAGGCGGGGTAGCACGGGAGACCCAGTACTTC	CASSQGGVARETQYF
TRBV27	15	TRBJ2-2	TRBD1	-	TGTGCCAGCAGCCTGACAGGGCTGAACACCGGGGAGCTGTTTTTT	CASSLTGLNTGELFF
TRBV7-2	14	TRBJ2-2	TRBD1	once	TGTGCCAGCAGCCCCGGGACAGTCCCCGGGGAGCTGTTTTTT	CASSPGTVPGELFF
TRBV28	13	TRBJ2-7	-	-	TGTGCCAGTGCTCAGGGGGGAACCTACGAGCAGTACTTC	CASAQGGTYEQYF
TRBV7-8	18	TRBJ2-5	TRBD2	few	TGTGCCAGCAGCCCCTCTAGCGGGAGCAGGGTAACGGGAGAGACCCAGTACTTC	CASSPSSGSRVTGETQYF
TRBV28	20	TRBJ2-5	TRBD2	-	TGTGCCAGCAGTTCCTATTTGATGACTAGCGGGAGTGGATGGCAAGAGACCCAGTACTTC	CASSSYLMTSGSGWQETQYF
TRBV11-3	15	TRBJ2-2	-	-	TGTGCCAGCAGCTCGGGGAGGAGACACACCGGGGAGCTGTTTTTT	CASSSGRRHTGELFF
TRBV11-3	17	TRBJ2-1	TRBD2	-	TGTGCCAGCAGTTCTGGGCCGTCGGAGGGACTAAACAATGAGCAGTTCTTC	CASSSGPSEGLNNEQFF
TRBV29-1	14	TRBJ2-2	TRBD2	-	TGCAGCGTAGAGGGACTAGCGGGAACCGGGGAGCTGTTTTTT	CSVEGLAGTGELFF
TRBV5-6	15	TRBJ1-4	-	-	TGTGCCAGCAGCGAAAACAGGGCTGTTAATGAAAAACTGTTTTTT	CASSENRAVNEKLFF
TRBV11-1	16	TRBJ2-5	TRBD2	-	TGTGCCAGCAGCGGCCGGACTAGCGGGCCCCAAGAGACCCAGTACTTC	CASSGRTSGPQETQYF
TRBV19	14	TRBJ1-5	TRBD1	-	TGTGCCAGTATGGTAGGGGGCAGCAATCAGCCCCAGCATTTT	CASMVGGSNQPQHF
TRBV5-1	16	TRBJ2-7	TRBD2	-	TGCGCCAGCAGCATCTTCATAGCGGGAGTCGCGGGCGAGCAGTACTTC	CASSIFIAGVAGEQYF
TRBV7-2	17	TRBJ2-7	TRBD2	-	TGTGCCAGCAGCTCGGGACTAGCGGGAGGACAATCCTACGAGCAGTACTTC	CASSSGLAGGQSYEQYF
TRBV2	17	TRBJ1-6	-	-	TGTGCCAGCAGTGAAAGGGGCACCCGCTCCTATAATTCACCCCTCCACTTT	CASSERGTRSYNSPLHF
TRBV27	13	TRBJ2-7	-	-	TGTGCCAGCAGTTCCCACAGAAACTACGAGCAGTACTTC	CASSSHRNYEQYF
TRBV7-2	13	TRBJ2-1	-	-	TGTGCCAGCAGCTTAGCGTCAGACAATGAGCAGTTCTTC	CASSLASDNEQFF
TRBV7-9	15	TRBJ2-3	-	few	TGTGCCAGCAGCTCCCGGACTGGTGGGACAGATACGCAGTATTTT	CASSSRTGGTDTQYF
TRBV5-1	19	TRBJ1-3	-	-	TGCGCCAGCAGCTTTAGTTGGTTGGTCAGCGACGCGGAGGGAAACACCATATATTTT	CASSFSWLVSDAEGNTIYF
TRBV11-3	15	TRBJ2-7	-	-	TGTGCCAGCATCCTGGGGGGAGGCGGGACCTACGAGCAGTACTTC	CASILGGGGTYEQYF
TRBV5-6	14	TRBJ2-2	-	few	TGTGCCAGCAGCTTGGGGCTAGCGACCGGGGAGCTGTTTTTT	CASSLGLATGELFF
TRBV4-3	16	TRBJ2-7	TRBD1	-	TGCGCCAGCAGCCAGGGAGAGGGGGCAGGCCCCTACGAGCAGTACTTC	CASSQGEGAGPYEQYF
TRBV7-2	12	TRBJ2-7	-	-	TGTGCCAGCAGCTTATCTACGGTAGTCCAGTACTTC	CASSLSTVVQYF
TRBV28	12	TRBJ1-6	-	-	TGTGCCAGCAACCCCCCCGCGGAACCCCTCCACTTT	CASNPPAEPLHF
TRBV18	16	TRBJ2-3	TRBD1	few	TGTGCCAGCTCACCACCAAAAGGGACAGGGAAAGATACGCAGTATTTT	CASSPPKGTGKDTQYF
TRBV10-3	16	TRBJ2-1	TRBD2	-	TGTGCCATCAGTGACCAACTAGCGGGAGTAACGAATGAGCAGTTCTTC	CAISDQLAGVTNEQFF